Described below is a single T cell receptor beta chain sequence and its context. Here immunoSEQ multiplex PCR was the method, and the copy in TCRdb shows in-frame clones only, minus some. The sample has approximately 87,000 clones, 75% to 95% seen once; the top ten hold 17%. The sample originates from a study of control samples from healthy donors and cancer patients. Trimming left V 5 bases short and J 2 bases short, with 13 bases between. The germline gives CDR1 SEHNR, CDR2 FQNEAQ (reference sequence). CDR3 length: 14 residues. Sequencing used blood. The chain combines TRBV7-9 with TRBJ2-7; D might be TRBD1 (5 bases). The TCR was taken from a man aged 50-59 years in good health. The DNA for the CDR3 is TGTGCCAGCAGCCCGAGTTCGGACACCTACGAGCAGTACTTC. This gives the protein CASSPSSDTYEQYF.